The 15 T cell receptor beta chains presented below share a single source sample, sequenced in a study of cytomegalovirus exposure and HLA in healthy donors. Generated by immunoSEQ multiplex PCR, the TCRdb table keeps only in-frame clones and is missing some. The sample records under 60,000 clones, roughly 88% being singletons. The source material was PBMCs. These receptor sequences come from a woman between 25 and 40 years old in good health and CMV-seronegative.

The gene calls are TRBV9 and TRBJ2-2, with 12 bases identical to TRBD1. This CDR3 contains 17 residues. V dropped 4 bases and J dropped 3; count of bases not matched to a gene: 7. Germline loops: CDR1 SGDLS, CDR2 YYNGEE. CDR3 residues: CASSPGGQGAYTGELFF. CDR3 nucleotides: TGTGCCAGCAGCCCGGGGGGACAGGGGGCTTACACCGGGGAGCTGTTTTTT.

This clone was observed once. For the CDR3, the DNA is TGTGCCAGCAGTAGGGAGCGTTGGACAGATACGCAGTATTTT. Translated, it gives CASSRERWTDTQYF. V gene TRBV6-5 combines with J gene TRBJ2-3; perhaps TRBD2 as D (5 bases). The germline gives CDR1 MNHEY, CDR2 SVGAGI. The CDR3 runs to 14 residues. V was cut by 5 bases and J by 3 bases, with 12 bases left in between.

This clone is medium-sized in the sample. V is TRBV11-2 and J is TRBJ2-7; D call uncertain. This CDR3 spans 15 amino acids. Germline lookup yields CDR1 SGHAT and CDR2 FQNNGV. Deletions cut 1 base from V and 0 bases from J, with 10 bases between. CDR3 bases: TGTGCCAGCAGCTTAGGAAGCGCCCACTCCTACGAGCAGTACTTC. This sequence encodes CASSLGSAHSYEQYF.

This chain joins TRBV9 and TRBJ2-1, with a weak D call TRBD1 (6 bases). Germline assignment: CDR1 SGDLS and CDR2 YYNGEE. V lost 6 bases and J 0 bases, leaving 13 bases between the germline ends. This CDR3 has 15 residues. The CDR3, as DNA: TGTGCCAGCACGTCACAGGGCTCCTCCTACAATGAGCAGTTCTTC. Translation gives CASTSQGSSYNEQFF. The full variable domain, its missing parts supplied by reference TRBV9 and TRBJ2-1, is DSGVTQTPKHLITATGQRVTLRCSPRSGDLSVYWYQQSLDQGLQFLIQYYNGEERAKGNILERFSAQQFPDLHSELNLSSLELGDSALYFCASTSQGSSYNEQFFGPGTRLTVL.

This clone has a single count. DNA for the CDR3: TGTGCCAGCAGTTTATCCCCGGTGGAAGCGGGATCCTACAATGAGCAGTTCTTC. Translation: CASSLSPVEAGSYNEQFF. The chain links TRBV27 to TRBJ2-1; 7 bases match TRBD2. Germline CDR1 reads MNHEY; CDR2 reads SMNVEV (reference sequence). The CDR3 is made up of 18 amino acids. The J segment lost 1 base and the V segment lost 0 bases, leaving 9 bases of the junction unmatched.

The V and J genes are TRBV19 and TRBJ1-5; 7 bases are shared with TRBD1. Looked up from germline, CDR1 is LNHDA and CDR2 is SQIVND (reference sequence). Losses at the gene ends were 11 bases for V and 5 bases for J; bases not matched to a gene: 18. The CDR3 is 16 residues long. The chain's CDR3 is CASLDRSGGGDQPQHF. The CDR3 DNA follows: TGTGCCTCTTTGGACAGGTCCGGGGGGGGCGATCAGCCCCAGCATTTT.

J is TRBJ1-3 and V is TRBV5-5; D not certain. Germline CDR1 is SGHKS and CDR2 is YYEKEE (reference sequence). Between the trimmed V and J ends, which lost 4 bases and 3 bases, there was a span of 8 bases. The CDR3 totals 13 residues. The CDR3 nucleotides are TGTGCCAGCAGCGCGGACTTTGGAAACACCATATATTTT. It translates to CASSADFGNTIYF.

This clone was recorded only once. The genes are TRBV20-1 and TRBJ1-2; D might be TRBD1 (5 bases). Trimming shortened V by 4 bases and J by 7 bases, and 10 bases separated the two germline ends. This CDR3 has 11 residues. The germline CDR1 and CDR2 sequences are DFQATT and SNEGSKA (reference sequence). As DNA, the CDR3 is TGCAGTGCTAACCCCCAGGGTGGCTACACCTTC. Translation: CSANPQGGYTF.

The rearrangement joins TRBV9 to TRBJ2-1; D may be TRBD1 (6 bases). CDR1 is SGDLS and CDR2 is YYNGEE in the germline V gene. Deletions cut 3 bases from V and 2 bases from J, with 12 bases between. The CDR3 is made up of 15 amino acids. CDR3 sequence: CASSAQGQTYNEQFF. The CDR3 DNA reads as TGTGCCAGCAGCGCTCAGGGACAAACCTACAATGAGCAGTTCTTC.

The chain employs TRBV15 and TRBJ1-1; D unclear. The V and J ends lost 1 base and 11 bases respectively, with 8 bases between them. This CDR3 is built from 11 residues. Germline V gene data show CDR1 as LNHNV and CDR2 as YYDKDF (reference sequence). The DNA of the CDR3 is TGTGCCACCAGCAGAGGGGCTGGTGCTTTCTTT. Its protein is CATSRGAGAFF. Full variable domain (outside the CDR3, taken from reference TRBV15 and TRBJ1-1): DAMVIQNPRYQVTQFGKPVTLSCSQTLNHNVMYWYQQKSSQAPKLLFHYYDKDFNNEADTPDNFQSRRPNTSFCFLDIRSPGLGDTAMYLCATSRGAGAFFGQGTRLTVV.

The chain recombines TRBV5-4 with TRBJ2-3; 10 bases fit TRBD2. Germline V gene sequence: CDR1 SGHNT, CDR2 YYREEE (reference sequence). The CDR3 sequence is 18 residues long. With 4 bases clipped from V and 2 bases from J, the junction kept 13 bases outside the gene matches. CDR3 amino acids: CASSLGLSGRANTDTQYF. As DNA, the CDR3 is TGTGCCAGCAGCCTAGGACTAAGCGGGAGGGCCAACACAGATACGCAGTATTTT.

V is TRBV19 and J is TRBJ2-2, with D perhaps matching TRBD1 (6 bases). This CDR3 has 16 residues. V was clipped by 3 bases and J by 6 bases, with 17 bases between them. The germline CDR1 and CDR2 sequences are LNHDA and SQIVND (reference sequence). The CDR3 loop reads CASSMGQVLKSGELFF. The CDR3 DNA reads TGTGCCAGTAGTATGGGACAAGTATTAAAGTCCGGGGAGCTGTTTTTT.

The chain has TRBV19 and TRBJ2-7, with a tentative D call TRBD1 (6 bases). The CDR3 spans 13 residues. The germline V and J ends were trimmed by 4 bases and 3 bases, with 10 bases remaining between them. Germline assignment: CDR1 LNHDA and CDR2 SQIVND (reference sequence). Written as DNA, the CDR3 is TGTGCCAGTAGTACGAGGACAGACTACGAGCAGTACTTC. It yields the protein CASSTRTDYEQYF.

V usage is TRBV28 and J usage is TRBJ2-7; 10 nucleotides agree with TRBD2. After removal of 5 bases from V and 5 bases from J, the junction contained 6 bases not matched to a gene. Per the germline V gene, CDR1 is MDHEN and CDR2 is SYDVKM. This CDR3 has 14 amino acids. The CDR3 loop is CASSGAGGPNEQYF. The CDR3 DNA reads TGTGCCAGCAGTGGAGCGGGAGGGCCCAACGAGCAGTACTTC.

The rearrangement links TRBV7-2 to TRBJ2-3; 7 bases match TRBD2. CDR1 is SGHTA, CDR2 FQGNSA, per germline. This CDR3 has 16 amino acids. The J segment lost 0 bases and the V segment lost 6 bases, leaving 9 bases of the junction unmatched. The CDR3 nucleotides are TGTGCCAGCAGTCATATAGCGGGTGCTAGCACAGATACGCAGTATTTT. Residues: CASSHIAGASTDTQYF.